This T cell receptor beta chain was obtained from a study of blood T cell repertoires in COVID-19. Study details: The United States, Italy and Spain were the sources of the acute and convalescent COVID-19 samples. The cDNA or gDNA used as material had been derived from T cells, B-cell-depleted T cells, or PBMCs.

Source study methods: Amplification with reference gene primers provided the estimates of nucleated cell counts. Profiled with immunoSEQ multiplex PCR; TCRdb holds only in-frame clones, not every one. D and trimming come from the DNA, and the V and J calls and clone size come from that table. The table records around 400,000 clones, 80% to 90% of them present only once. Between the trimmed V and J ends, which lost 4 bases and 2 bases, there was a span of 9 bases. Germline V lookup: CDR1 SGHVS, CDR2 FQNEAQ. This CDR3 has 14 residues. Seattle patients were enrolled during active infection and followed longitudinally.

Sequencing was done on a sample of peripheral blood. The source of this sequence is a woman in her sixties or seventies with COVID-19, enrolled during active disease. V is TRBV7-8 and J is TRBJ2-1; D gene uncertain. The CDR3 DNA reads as TGTGCCAGCAGCTCCTTAGGAGCCTACAATGAGCAGTTCTTC. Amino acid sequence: CASSSLGAYNEQFF.